The clone carrying this T cell receptor beta chain occurred once. Its antigen is as yet unknown. This CDR3 contains 16 residues. V lost 0 bases to trimming and J lost 1 base, with 15 bases between them. CDR1 GTSNPN and CDR2 SVGIG come from the germline V gene (reference sequence). Repertoires were generated with immunoSEQ multiplex PCR, while TCRdb's copy carries only in-frame clones and drops some. This sample yields about 180,000 clones, of which around 89% are seen a single time; more than 25% belongs to the top ten. This record comes from a study of T cell responses to AZD1222 COVID-19 vaccine. Study-wide points: Vaccine-associated CD4 TCRs spanned spike, dominant at 160-218 and 743-854. There were mostly white British donors and more females than males, and clonal diversity was possibly underestimated. Nearly half of spike-specific TCRs reportedly go after variant regions that carry no mutations.

The material was peripheral blood, obtained 28 days after the second AZD1222 dose. This receptor was identified in an adult who received the AZD1222 COVID-19 vaccine. The chain carries TRBV30 and TRBJ2-5; D is perhaps TRBD1 or TRBD2 (5 bases each). CDR3 DNA sequence: TGTGCCTGGAGTGTACGGGGTCGAGGGACCCAAGAGACCCAGTACTTC. Translating it yields CAWSVRGRGTQETQYF.